The 27 T cell receptor beta chains listed next were all sequenced from one sample in a study of blood T cell repertoires in COVID-19. Method: immunoSEQ multiplex PCR; TCRdb's copy keeps in-frame clones and lacks some. The sample carries nearly 11,000 clones, approximately 85% recorded once. The sequenced material came from peripheral blood. These TCRs come from a man in his forties or fifties with active COVID-19.

The rearrangement joins TRBV13 to TRBJ1-5; no clear D. Trimming cost V 5 bases and J 1 base, with 12 bases left between them. The germline CDR1 and CDR2 sequences are PRHDT and FYEKMQ (reference sequence). The CDR3 contains 15 residues. In DNA, the CDR3 is TGTGCCAGCAGCCTCCAACGGGAGAGCAATCAGCCCCAGCATTTT. Translation gives CASSLQRESNQPQHF.

A single count supports this clone. This chain uses TRBV27 with TRBJ2-7; D is perhaps TRBD2 (6 bases). The CDR3 runs 13 residues. Germline lookup yields CDR1 MNHEY and CDR2 SMNVEV (reference sequence). V gave up 2 bases and J gave up 6 bases, with 11 bases separating them. CDR3 coding DNA: TGTGCCAGCAGTTTAAATTTGGGGGGCGAGCAGTACTTC. It is translated as CASSLNLGGEQYF.

The chain joins TRBV29-1 to TRBJ1-2; D might be TRBD1 (6 bases). Germline values: CDR1 SQVTM, CDR2 ANQGSEA. The CDR3 extends over 15 amino acids. The germline V and J ends were trimmed by 6 bases and 4 bases, with 21 bases remaining between them. In nucleotides, the CDR3 is TGCAGCGTCCTCGGGGGGGGGACATGGGCCTATGGCTACACCTTC. Its translation: CSVLGGGTWAYGYTF.

The rearrangement uses TRBV14 and TRBJ2-1; D perhaps matches TRBD2 (6 bases). Germline CDR1 SGHDN, CDR2 FVKESK. The CDR3 is 12 amino acids. V lost 5 bases and J 10 bases, leaving 12 bases between the germline ends. The DNA of the CDR3 is TGTGCCAGCAGCTCGAGTGGAGGGGAGCAGTTCTTC. This sequence encodes CASSSSGGEQFF.

The chain joins TRBV2 to TRBJ2-7; 7 nucleotides align to TRBD2. With 1 base clipped from V and 3 bases from J, the junction kept 6 bases outside the gene matches. Germline CDR1 reads SNHLY; CDR2 reads FYNNEI. The CDR3 has 15 amino acids. CDR3 DNA: TGTGCCAGCAGTGAAGGGCCCCCGGGAGGCTACGAGCAGTACTTC. Its protein product is CASSEGPPGGYEQYF.

The chain is built from TRBV7-9 and TRBJ2-1; 7 bases agree with TRBD2. The germline gives CDR1 SEHNR, CDR2 FQNEAQ (reference sequence). V was clipped by 10 bases and J by 0 bases; unmatched bases: 21. The CDR3 has 19 residues. The CDR3 DNA reads TGTGCCACTCCTTCTGGGGGACGTGGAGCGGGGTCCTCCTACAATGAGCAGTTCTTC. Translation gives CATPSGGRGAGSSYNEQFF. The entire variable domain, with the rest obtained from reference TRBV7-9 and TRBJ2-1, is as follows: DTGVSQNPRHKITKRGQNVTFRCDPISEHNRLYWYRQTLGQGPEFLTYFQNEAQLEKSRLLSDRFSAERPKGSFSTLEIQRTEQGDSAMYLCATPSGGRGAGSSYNEQFFGPGTRLTVL.

The chain links TRBV2 to TRBJ1-6; D remains unclear. CDR1 and CDR2 (germline): SNHLY, FYNNEI. Trimming removed 1 base from V and 0 bases from J, with 13 bases in between. The CDR3 loop spans 18 amino acids. CDR3 sequence (DNA): TGTGCCAGCAGTGAAGTTTACTACATTCGCTCCTATAATTCACCCCTCCACTTT. It specifies CASSEVYYIRSYNSPLHF.

The chain has TRBV27 and TRBJ1-4, with a possible D match to TRBD1 (6 bases). CDR3 size: 14 residues. From germline, CDR1 is MNHEY and CDR2 SMNVEV (reference sequence). The V end lost 2 bases, the J end lost 5 bases, and 9 bases lay between the germline ends. The chain's CDR3 is CASSLHTGNEKLFF. In DNA, the CDR3 is TGTGCCAGCAGTTTACACACAGGGAATGAAAAACTGTTTTTT.

A single count supports this clone. The chain employs TRBV23-1 and TRBJ2-7; D is possibly TRBD1 (6 bases). TRBV23-1 is an ORF for which the function is uncertain. The CDR3 is 18 amino acids. The V end was cut by 0 bases, the J end by 3 bases, with 21 bases between. CDR3 amino acids: CASSQSGLQGWGIYEQYF. CDR3 in DNA: TGCGCCAGCAGTCAATCGGGGTTACAGGGCTGGGGCATCTACGAGCAGTACTTC.

The chain combines TRBV19 with TRBJ1-5; TRBD1 aligns across 8 bases. CDR1 is LNHDA, CDR2 SQIVND, per germline (reference sequence). The J segment lost 0 bases and the V segment lost 7 bases, leaving 11 bases of the junction unmatched. CDR3 size: 17 residues. The CDR3 is CASNPGQAISSNQPQHF. CDR3 DNA: TGTGCCAGTAACCCGGGACAGGCTATTTCTAGCAATCAGCCCCAGCATTTT.

This chain joins TRBV24-1 and TRBJ1-5; unclear D gene. Germline V lookup: CDR1 KGHDR, CDR2 SFDVKD. This CDR3 has 17 amino acids. The V and J ends lost 5 bases and 1 base respectively, with 17 bases between them. The CDR3 reads CATSAPWIGRSNQPQHF. The DNA of the CDR3 is TGTGCCACCAGTGCCCCCTGGATAGGGAGGAGCAATCAGCCCCAGCATTTT.

This chain links TRBV27 with TRBJ2-1; TRBD2 might be the D (5 bases). Per germline, CDR1 MNHEY and CDR2 SMNVEV (reference sequence). This CDR3 spans 14 amino acids. Trimming pared 0 bases from V and 7 bases from J, leaving 10 bases between. This CDR3 reads CASSLSQTRNEQFF. In DNA form, the CDR3 reads TGTGCCAGCAGTTTATCCCAAACTAGGAATGAGCAGTTCTTC.

The genes are TRBV5-1 and TRBJ2-1, with 8 bases lining up with TRBD1. Germline V CDR1 and CDR2: SGHRS, YFSETQ. The CDR3 spans 14 residues. The V and J ends lost 4 bases and 6 bases, in that order; junction bases with no gene match: 6. CDR3 amino acids: CASSHGQGANEQFF. CDR3 nucleotides: TGCGCCAGCAGCCACGGACAGGGTGCCAATGAGCAGTTCTTC.

CDR3: CASSFLGGDYEQYF. CDR3 nucleotides: TGTGCCAGCAGTTTTCTTGGCGGAGACTACGAGCAGTACTTC. The V and J genes are TRBV27 and TRBJ2-7; D unresolved. CDR3 length: 14 amino acids. Germline assignment: CDR1 MNHEY and CDR2 SMNVEV (reference sequence). V lost 3 bases, J lost 3 bases, and 12 bases lay in between.

The chain employs TRBV24-1 and TRBJ2-1; 10 bases match TRBD2. Germline lookup yields CDR1 KGHDR and CDR2 SFDVKD. The CDR3 is made up of 18 amino acids. V lost 4 bases and J lost 4; bases outside the gene matches: 12. DNA of the CDR3: TGTGCCACCAGTGACTCTTGGGGGGTAGCGGGAGGATACAATGAGCAGTTCTTC. It yields the protein CATSDSWGVAGGYNEQFF.

The gene calls are TRBV28 and TRBJ2-7, with 8 bases fitting TRBD1. The CDR3 sequence is 17 residues long. From germline, CDR1 is MDHEN and CDR2 SYDVKM. V lost 4 bases and J lost 5; bases outside the gene matches: 16. The CDR3 DNA is TGTGCCAGCAGTTACGGGGAATCGGACAGGGATGAGCACGAGCAGTACTTC. This codes for CASSYGESDRDEHEQYF. Variable domain in full (rest from reference TRBV28 and TRBJ2-7): DVKVTQSSRYLVKRTGEKVFLECVQDMDHENMFWYRQDPGLGLRLIYFSYDVKMKEKGDIPEGYSVSREKKERFSLILESASTNQTSMYLCASSYGESDRDEHEQYFGPGTRLTVT.

The sample holds a few counts of this clone. The V call is TRBV7-9, the J call TRBJ2-1; 10 bases line up with TRBD1. The CDR3 totals 15 residues. The junction had 3 bases not matched to a gene; V was cut back by 1 base and J by 6 bases. The germline V gene encodes CDR1 SEHNR and CDR2 FQNEAQ (reference sequence). The CDR3 here is CASSLVGQGINEQFF. CDR3 sequence (DNA): TGTGCCAGCAGCTTAGTGGGACAGGGGATCAATGAGCAGTTCTTC.

The rearrangement uses TRBV5-6 and TRBJ2-1; 8 bases are a match to TRBD2. Per germline, CDR1 SGHDT and CDR2 YYEEEE. V trimming: 2 bases; J trimming: 7 bases; junction bases outside the gene matches: 11. The CDR3 totals 16 residues. The CDR3 DNA reads TGTGCCAGCAGCTTATGGGGGAGCGGGAGTTTTAATGAGCAGTTCTTC. Its protein product is CASSLWGSGSFNEQFF.

This chain uses TRBV27 with TRBJ2-7, with TRBD2 matching 13 bases. CDR1 and CDR2 (germline): MNHEY, SMNVEV (reference sequence). The CDR3 covers 14 residues. The junction had 5 bases not matched to a gene; V was cut back by 6 bases and J by 6 bases. Written as DNA, the CDR3 is TGTGCCAGCAGAATACTAGCGGGAGGGGGCGAGCAGTACTTC. Translating gives CASRILAGGGEQYF.

The chain joins TRBV13 to TRBJ2-3, with 13 nucleotides matching TRBD2. V lost 3 bases and J lost 4; bases outside the gene matches: 4. The CDR3 runs 16 residues. Germline CDR1 reads PRHDT; CDR2 reads FYEKMQ (reference sequence). CDR3 in amino acids: CASSFPLAGGADTQYF. The CDR3, as DNA: TGTGCCAGCAGCTTCCCACTAGCGGGAGGGGCAGATACGCAGTATTTT. The full variable domain, its missing parts supplied by reference TRBV13 and TRBJ2-3, is AAGVIQSPRHLIKEKRETATLKCYPIPRHDTVYWYQQGPGQDPQFLISFYEKMQSDKGSIPDRFSAQQFSDYHSELNMSSLELGDSALYFCASSFPLAGGADTQYFGPGTRLTVL.

The gene calls are TRBV11-2 and TRBJ2-7; 9 nucleotides agree with TRBD1. Germline CDR1 and CDR2: SGHAT and FQNNGV. The CDR3 is made up of 16 amino acids. J lost 3 bases, V lost 5 bases, and 11 bases had no gene match. The CDR3 DNA follows: TGTGCCAGCAGCCGAAAGTCGGGACAGGGTAGCTACGAGCAGTACTTC. Translating gives CASSRKSGQGSYEQYF.

V usage is TRBV27 and J usage is TRBJ2-7; tentatively, D is TRBD2 (6 bases). Trimming cost V 4 bases and J 2 bases, with 15 bases left between them. This CDR3 spans 15 amino acids. The germline gives CDR1 MNHEY, CDR2 SMNVEV (reference sequence). The CDR3 DNA follows: TGTGCCAGCAGTTCGCGGGACGGAGTCACCTACGAGCAGTACTTC. As protein: CASSSRDGVTYEQYF.

The chain couples TRBV27 to TRBJ1-6, with TRBD1 matching 9 bases. V was pared by 7 bases and J by 4 bases, with 11 bases of the junction left unmatched. The CDR3 has 17 amino acids. CDR1 and CDR2 from the germline V gene are MNHEY and SMNVEV (reference sequence). The DNA of the CDR3 is TGTGCCAGCACTCTTTACACAGGGGGCCAATATAATTCACCCCTCCACTTT. This translates into CASTLYTGGQYNSPLHF.

This chain uses TRBV21-1 with TRBJ1-6; the table's TRBD1 call for D was not verified on the DNA. TRBV21-1 is noted as a pseudogene. This CDR3 comprises 16 residues. The CDR3 bases are TGTGCCAGCAGCCCCACCGACAGGGTACCTCGTTCACCCCTCCACTTT. This sequence encodes CASSPTDRVPRSPLHF.

The V and J genes are TRBV10-3 and TRBJ2-7; 9 bases line up with TRBD1. Germline V CDR1 and CDR2: ENHRY, SYGVKD. The CDR3 covers 14 residues. V lost 4 bases, J lost 2 bases, and 3 bases stayed unmatched. This chain's CDR3 is CAISVGQGTYEQYF. CDR3 coding DNA: TGTGCCATCAGTGTGGGACAGGGAACCTACGAGCAGTACTTC.

This chain uses TRBV6-5 with TRBJ1-1, with D uncertain. In germline, CDR1 is MNHEY, CDR2 SVGAGI. The CDR3 has 13 amino acids. Trimming stripped 2 bases from V and 1 base from J, with 5 bases between. The CDR3 DNA follows: TGTGCCAGCAGTTACGCGGAGAACACTGAAGCTTTCTTT. Amino acid sequence: CASSYAENTEAFF.

The rearrangement uses TRBV30 and TRBJ2-7; D perhaps matches TRBD2 (6 bases). Germline lookup yields CDR1 GTSNPN and CDR2 SVGIG (reference sequence). CDR3 length equals 11 residues. Trimming removed 2 bases from V and 4 bases from J, with 6 bases in between. CDR3 amino acids: CAWSSGYEQYF. The DNA of the CDR3 is TGTGCCTGGAGTAGCGGGTACGAGCAGTACTTC.